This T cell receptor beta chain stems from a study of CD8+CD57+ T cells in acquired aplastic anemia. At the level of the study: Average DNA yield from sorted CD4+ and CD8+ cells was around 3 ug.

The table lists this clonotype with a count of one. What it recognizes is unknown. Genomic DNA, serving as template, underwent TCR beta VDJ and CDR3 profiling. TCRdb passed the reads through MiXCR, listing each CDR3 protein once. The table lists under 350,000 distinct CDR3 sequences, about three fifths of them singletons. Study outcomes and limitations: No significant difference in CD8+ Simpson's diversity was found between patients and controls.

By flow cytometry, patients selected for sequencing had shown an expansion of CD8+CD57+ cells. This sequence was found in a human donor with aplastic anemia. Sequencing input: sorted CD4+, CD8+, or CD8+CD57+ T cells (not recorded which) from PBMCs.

The CDR3 reads CSASEGAGSPLHF. The CDR3 bases are TGCAGTGCTAGTGAGGGGGCGGGTTCACCCCTCCACTTT. The V call is TRBV20-1, the J call TRBJ1-6; 7 bases are shared with TRBD1. The V and J ends lost 3 bases and 9 bases, in that order; junction bases with no gene match: 5. This CDR3 has 13 amino acids. CDR1 and CDR2 from the germline V gene are DFQATT and SNEGSKA (reference sequence).